This T cell receptor beta chain was sequenced in a study of CD8+ T cells in alopecia areata (dated by TCRdb to the late 2010s). Regarding the research as a whole: The treated patients took part in an open-label pilot trial in which moderate-to-severe alopecia areata was treated with oral tofacitinib at 5 to 10 mg twice daily. TCRbeta CDR3 regions were amplified by immunoSEQ multiplex PCR using 35 Vbeta forward and 13 Jbeta reverse primers. Patients received tofacitinib for 6 to 18 months and were then followed off drug for 6 months to check for delayed response and recurrence. To study T cell clonal expansion in alopecia areata, the researchers applied high-throughput TCRbeta sequencing to both the C3H/HeJ mouse model and human patients. The RNA source kit depended on sample type: the PAXgene miRNA kit for fixed scalp, the miRNeasy kit for PBMCs, and the RNeasy kit for mouse skin. The SALT score, which quantifies the percentage of affected scalp surface area, was used to measure disease severity in treated patients. On the human side, TCRbeta sequencing was run on scalp tissue and on sorted CD4+ and CD8+ peripheral blood T cells from healthy controls and from alopecia areata patients with either patchy or totalis/universalis disease. Scalp clonality was compared among normal scalp (n=4), patchy alopecia areata scalp (n=8), and alopecia totalis/universalis scalp (n=8). Patients on tofacitinib were biopsied at baseline and after 4 and 24 weeks of treatment, and several of the patients also had a later scalp biopsy. Study-wide findings and limitations: Many expanded lesional clones persisted in scalp and blood during tofacitinib treatment, which may partly explain relapse after stopping treatment. Because the treated cohort was small and had only one nonresponder, larger studies are needed to examine links between baseline CD8+ expansion and response. TCR sequences shared between patients were less clear than in mice, possibly partly because of HLA diversity in the patient population. Lesional scalp, especially in alopecia totalis/universalis, showed higher clonality and more expanded CD8+ clones than normal scalp, suggesting antigenic drive. Tofacitinib significantly decreased scalp clonality and the number of expanded CD8+ clones among the top 100 scalp clones. Scalp TCR repertoire analysis is complicated because resident alphabeta T cells in normal human skin are also sequenced, whereas mouse skin is dominated by gammadelta T cells.

The time point label on this specimen signifies: about 25 weeks on oral tofacitinib. Explained via the paper, the treatment or condition label denotes: oral pan-JAK inhibitor, 5-10 mg twice daily. Lesional scalp punch biopsies and peripheral blood were collected from alopecia areata patients. PBMCs were isolated by density centrifugation and stained for CD3, CD4 and CD8, and CD4+ and CD8+ T cells were sorted on a FACSAria. The library was made by the immunoSEQ multiplex PCR assay. For TCR sequencing, RNA was extracted from every sample and reverse transcribed into cDNA to serve as template. SuperScript III was used to make first-strand cDNA, primed with a 2:1 mix of oligo-dT and random hexamers. A synthetic immune receptor repertoire was used to measure amplification bias, and any remaining bias was corrected computationally. Turning to the authors' computational methods: Raw reads were preprocessed to remove errors, and CDR3 was defined by IMGT conventions from the conserved cysteine to phenylalanine. Clonality was computed as 1 minus the Shannon entropy, with the entropy normalized by log2 of the number of productive unique TCRs. Whether each scalp clone was CD4 or CD8 was inferred by checking scalp TCRbeta sequences against the CD4 and CD8 repertoires from sorted blood. TCRdb mirrors the immuneACCESS table, restricted to in-frame sequences. Some clones are absent from its copies; in checked studies, under half trace to an unresolved V gene, and the reason for the others is unknown. V and J calls and clone size are those listed in that table; D and trimming were worked out from the DNA. The sample includes 180,000 or so clones, with roughly 50% observed a single time. The top ten clones comprise about 10% of the sample.

With regard to this clone: Its antigen is still unknown. No much larger clonotype is one base removed from it; base qualities were not supplied.

The germline V gene supplies CDR1 MGHRA and CDR2 YSYEKL. The CDR3 measures 13 amino acids from cysteine to phenylalanine. Only CDR3 DNA is held: 39 bases, read in frame from base 1. V gives up 5 bases and J gives up 7 bases, and the segment between their germline ends measures 14 bases. The receptor comes from a human donor with alopecia areata. The chain employs TRBV4-1 and TRBJ1-2; a weak D assignment points to TRBD1 (5 bases agree). The input for sequencing was CD8+ T cells sorted from blood, taken at week 24, from a patient treated with tofacitinib. The DNA reads as follows: TGCGCCAGCAGCGGGACGGAAGGGGTTGGCTACACCTTC. This codes for CASSGTEGVGYTF.